Listed here are 27 T cell receptor beta chains from one sample, sequenced in a study of beta chain features in type 1 diabetes. Broader study findings: A moderate, significant TCRB CDR3 shortening appeared in type 1 diabetes across four CD4+ subsets.

No antigen has been assigned to these receptors. Expressed TCRB transcripts got sequenced, as all isolated RNA was reverse transcribed. Sequencing used immunoSEQ multiplex PCR; TCRdb keeps in-frame clones, though not all of them. The profile shows about 650,000 clones, about an eighth of them singletons. The sample was naive CD4+ T cells from blood. The receptors were sampled from a man younger than 45 with type 1 diabetes.

The CDR3 sequence: CASGRGSGAFF. Written as DNA, the CDR3 is TGTGCCAGCGGGCGGGGGTCCGGAGCTTTCTTT. The genes are TRBV11-3 and TRBJ1-1; D is possibly TRBD1 (5 bases). The CDR3 covers 11 residues. V was clipped by 8 bases and J by 10 bases, with 14 bases between them. CDR1 is SGHNT and CDR2 is YENEEA in the germline V gene. Based on the CDR3 plus reference TRBV11-3 and TRBJ1-1, the full variable domain is EAGVVQSPRYKIIEKKQPVAFWCNPISGHNTLYWYLQNLGQGPELLIRYENEEAVDDSQLPKDRFSAERLKGVDSTLKIQPAELGDSAVYLCASGRGSGAFFGQGTRLTVV.

This clone came up a few times. This rearrangement joins TRBV7-2 to TRBJ1-2; no reliable D call. The CDR3 is 15 residues long. V was shortened by 5 bases and J by 4 bases, with 17 bases between the two germline ends. Per the germline V gene, CDR1 is SGHTA and CDR2 is FQGNSA. Written as DNA, the CDR3 is TGTGCCAGCAGCCCCTTCGAGATCCCTAGCTATGGCTACACCTTC. This codes for CASSPFEIPSYGYTF.

The gene calls are TRBV9 and TRBJ2-2, with 13 bases that match TRBD2. Per the germline V gene, CDR1 is SGDLS and CDR2 is YYNGEE. There are 18 residues in the CDR3. Trimming at V came to 2 bases and at J to 2 bases, leaving 6 bases not matched to a gene. The CDR3 DNA reads as TGTGCCAGCAGCGTTAGGACTAGCGGGGGCCAAAACACCGGGGAGCTGTTTTTT. Protein product: CASSVRTSGGQNTGELFF.

This clone was counted only a few times. The chain uses TRBV30 and TRBJ2-7; D possibly matches TRBD1 or TRBD2 (5 bases each). CDR3 size: 12 residues. The germline gives CDR1 GTSNPN, CDR2 SVGIG (reference sequence). V was clipped by 5 bases and J by 1 base, with 9 bases between them. CDR3 nucleotide sequence: TGTGCCTGGGGTGGGGGATCCTACGAGCAGTACTTC. This gives the protein CAWGGGSYEQYF.

A few counts support this clone. The chain links TRBV5-6 to TRBJ2-7; 7 bases are shared with TRBD1. V lost 4 bases to trimming and J lost 1 base; unmatched junction nucleotides: 8. The CDR3 runs to 15 residues. CDR1 is SGHDT, CDR2 YYEEEE, per germline. CDR3 in amino acids: CASSRQGGQSYEQYF. Written as DNA, the CDR3 is TGTGCCAGCAGCAGACAGGGTGGACAATCCTACGAGCAGTACTTC.

This clone was found a few times. The chain combines TRBV6-5 with TRBJ1-2; 9 positions match TRBD1. This CDR3 is built from 14 residues. The V gene's germline CDR1 is MNHEY and CDR2 SVGAGI. Trimming took 7 bases from V and 8 from J; bases not matched to a gene: 11. CDR3: CASNPGQGLDGYTF. CDR3 nucleotide sequence: TGTGCCAGCAACCCGGGACAGGGTTTAGACGGCTACACCTTC.

V usage is TRBV10-3 and J usage is TRBJ2-5; D is uncertain. V was trimmed by 8 bases and J by 3 bases, leaving 10 bases between them. Germline-derived CDR1 and CDR2 are ENHRY and SYGVKD. This CDR3 spans 12 amino acids. CDR3 loop: CAIGMQEETQYF. The CDR3 nucleotides read TGTGCCATCGGTATGCAAGAAGAGACCCAGTACTTC.

This clone has only a few counts. This sequence joins TRBV4-2 and TRBJ1-5; TRBD1 might be the D (5 bases). Trimming took off 1 base at V and 7 bases at J, with 14 bases between the two ends. The CDR3 has 15 amino acids. Germline V gene sequence: CDR1 LGHNA, CDR2 YNFKEQ. The CDR3 DNA reads as TGTGCCAGCAGCCAAGTTTGGGGGGAAAAACAGCCCCAGCATTTT. It encodes CASSQVWGEKQPQHF.

V gene TRBV7-2 combines with J gene TRBJ2-4; TRBD2 matches at 10 bases. Trimming removed 4 bases from V and 6 bases from J; junction bases left unmatched: 6. The CDR3 contains 15 residues. Germline CDR1 SGHTA, CDR2 FQGNSA. DNA for the CDR3: TGTGCCAGCAGCTCACTAGCGGGGCTGGGAAACATTCAGTACTTC. Translated, it gives CASSSLAGLGNIQYF.

The rearrangement joins TRBV7-8 to TRBJ2-5, with 14 positions matching TRBD2. The CDR3 is 19 residues long. After removal of 5 bases from V and 0 bases from J, the junction contained 11 bases not matched to a gene. Germline CDR1 reads SGHVS; CDR2 reads FQNEAQ. The CDR3 DNA is TGTGCCAGCAGCCCCGGGACTAGCGGGGGCTTGGATTACCAAGAGACCCAGTACTTC. Translated, it gives CASSPGTSGGLDYQETQYF.

V is TRBV6-1 and J is TRBJ2-7; D is unclear. The CDR3 runs 12 residues. V dropped 2 bases and J dropped 7 bases, with 9 bases sitting between them. The germline V gene encodes CDR1 MNHNS and CDR2 SASEGT. The CDR3 region has the DNA TGTGCCAGCAGTGAACTCCGTCCGGAGCAGTACTTC. Translation gives CASSELRPEQYF.

The rearrangement links TRBV20-1 to TRBJ1-2; possibly TRBD1 for D (5 bases). V was trimmed by 1 base and J by 6 bases, leaving 6 bases between them. Germline CDR1 is DFQATT and CDR2 is SNEGSKA (reference sequence). CDR3 length: 11 amino acids. The CDR3 nucleotides are TGCAGTGCTAGAGGGGGCGATGGCTACACCTTC. Translated, it gives CSARGGDGYTF.

Points on this clone: One junction end disagrees with the germline gene, perhaps due to a read error. The chain carries TRBV19 and TRBJ2-4; 8 nucleotides line up with TRBD2. Germline V gives CDR1 LNHDA, CDR2 SQIVND (reference sequence). The length of the CDR3 is 13 residues. CDR3 DNA sequence: TGTGCCAGTAGTATAGCCCGGGGGGGCCCGGAAGACTTC. Protein sequence: CASSIARGGPEDF.

This clone was detected only a few times. The rearrangement uses TRBV28 and TRBJ2-3; D unresolved. Trimming took 3 bases from V and 4 from J, leaving 11 bases between them. The germline gives CDR1 MDHEN, CDR2 SYDVKM. The CDR3 runs to 14 residues. The CDR3 region has the DNA TGTGCCAGCAGTTTGAACCTTATACCAGATACGCAGTATTTT. Translated: CASSLNLIPDTQYF.

This rearrangement joins TRBV5-4 to TRBJ2-3, with D tentatively TRBD1 (5 bases). The CDR3 runs to 16 residues. CDR1 and CDR2 (germline): SGHNT, YYREEE (reference sequence). The V end was cut by 4 bases, the J end by 0 bases, with 15 bases between. This chain's CDR3 is CASSLSGITSTDTQYF. In DNA form, the CDR3 reads TGTGCCAGCAGCCTCTCAGGGATCACTAGCACAGATACGCAGTATTTT. Based on the CDR3 plus reference TRBV5-4 and TRBJ2-3, the full variable domain is ETGVTQSPTHLIKTRGQQVTLRCSSQSGHNTVSWYQQALGQGPQFIFQYYREEENGRGNFPPRFSGLQFPNYSSELNVNALELDDSALYLCASSLSGITSTDTQYFGPGTRLTVL.

This sequence joins TRBV7-2 and TRBJ2-3, with a tentative D call TRBD1 (5 bases). From germline, CDR1 is SGHTA and CDR2 FQGNSA. The CDR3 covers 14 residues. Trimming took off 5 bases at V and 4 bases at J, with 13 bases between the two ends. CDR3 bases: TGTGCCAGCAGCCCGGCAGGGAACTCAGATACGCAGTATTTT. It encodes CASSPAGNSDTQYF. The full variable domain, in which reference TRBV7-2 and TRBJ2-3 provide the parts outside the CDR3, is GAGVSQSPSNKVTEKGKDVELRCDPISGHTALYWYRQSLGQGLEFLIYFQGNSAPDKSGLPSDRFSAERTGGSVSTLTIQRTQQEDSAVYLCASSPAGNSDTQYFGPGTRLTVL.

The V call is TRBV6-1, the J call TRBJ2-7; D might be TRBD1 (6 bases). Germline assignment: CDR1 MNHNS and CDR2 SASEGT. V was clipped by 6 bases and J by 5 bases, with 14 bases between them. The CDR3 has 13 amino acids. As DNA, the CDR3 is TGTGCCAGCAGAGCACTGACAGGCCACGAGCAGTACTTC. As protein: CASRALTGHEQYF.

The chain recombines TRBV19 with TRBJ1-1; possible D gene TRBD1, 5 bases. Germline loops: CDR1 LNHDA, CDR2 SQIVND (reference sequence). Trimming took 3 bases from V and 10 from J, leaving 21 bases between them. There are 15 residues in the CDR3. For the CDR3, the DNA is TGTGCCAGTAGTATCCAGGGTGGGGGACTCGGGGCAGCTTTCTTT. Its protein product is CASSIQGGGLGAAFF.

Remarks on this clone: Other DNA sequences of this sample code for an identical CDR3. V is TRBV6-5 and J is TRBJ1-2; the match to TRBD1 covers 10 bases. The CDR3 has 14 amino acids. J gave up 8 bases and V 0 bases, and 3 bases lay outside the gene matches. Looked up from germline, CDR1 is MNHEY and CDR2 is SVGAGI. The CDR3, as DNA: TGTGCCAGCAGTTACTCGGGGACAGGGGTCGGCTACACCTTC. The encoded protein is CASSYSGTGVGYTF.

This clone has just a few counts. The chain has TRBV14 and TRBJ2-5, with a possible D match to TRBD2 (5 bases). Trimming shortened V by 5 bases and J by 9 bases, and 13 bases separated the two germline ends. The CDR3 has 12 residues. In germline, CDR1 is SGHDN, CDR2 FVKESK. The CDR3 is CASSYNNGAQYF. Here the CDR3 DNA reads TGTGCCAGCAGCTATAATAACGGGGCCCAGTACTTC.

In its sample, this clone was seen a few times. The chain couples TRBV9 to TRBJ1-3; D gene uncertain. This CDR3 has 15 residues. V gave up 0 bases and J gave up 4 bases, with 11 bases separating them. The germline gives CDR1 SGDLS, CDR2 YYNGEE. The DNA of the CDR3 is TGTGCCAGCAGCGTAGCTTCCCAGATCGGAAACACCATATATTTT. Translated, it gives CASSVASQIGNTIYF.

As regards this clone: This same CDR3 is encoded by further DNA sequences in the sample. The rearrangement links TRBV15 to TRBJ1-2; D is ambiguous. V lost 0 bases and J 2 bases, leaving 4 bases between the germline ends. The germline V gene encodes CDR1 LNHNV and CDR2 YYDKDF (reference sequence). This CDR3 is built from 13 residues. This CDR3 is CATSRDRNYGYTF. As DNA, the CDR3 is TGTGCCACCAGCAGAGATAGGAACTATGGCTACACCTTC.

The V and J genes are TRBV28 and TRBJ2-1; 9 bases are a match to TRBD2. The CDR3 extends over 16 amino acids. V lost 4 bases to trimming and J lost 8 bases; unmatched junction nucleotides: 12. In germline, CDR1 is MDHEN, CDR2 SYDVKM. Here the CDR3 DNA reads TGTGCCAGCAGTTCCCTCGGGCTAGCGGGGAGCGATGAGCAGTTCTTC. It translates to CASSSLGLAGSDEQFF.

The V and J genes are TRBV29-1 and TRBJ2-3; 9 nucleotides align to TRBD1. J gave up 3 bases and V 5 bases, and 3 bases lay outside the gene matches. CDR3 size: 13 residues. Germline CDR1 SQVTM, CDR2 ANQGSEA. CDR3 sequence (DNA): TGCAGCGTTTTTGGACAGGGGACAGATACGCAGTATTTT. Its translation is CSVFGQGTDTQYF.

The chain links TRBV4-3 to TRBJ2-1, with unresolved D. Germline V gene data show CDR1 as LGHNA and CDR2 as YSLEER. The CDR3 consists of 13 residues. The V and J ends lost 1 base and 5 bases respectively, with 6 bases between them. In DNA form, the CDR3 reads TGCGCCAGCAGCCAAGGCGAAAACAATGAGCAGTTCTTC. Residues: CASSQGENNEQFF.

This clone occurred a few times. This chain uses TRBV25-1 with TRBJ2-3, with no clear D. Per the germline V gene, CDR1 is MGHDK and CDR2 is SYGVNS. Trimming shortened V by 4 bases and J by 5 bases, and 10 bases separated the two germline ends. The length of the CDR3 is 13 residues. The CDR3 nucleotides are TGTGCCAGCAGTGGGCTGGGGATAGATACGCAGTATTTT. Translation: CASSGLGIDTQYF. The complete variable domain, with remaining parts taken from reference TRBV25-1 and TRBJ2-3, reads EADIYQTPRYLVIGTGKKITLECSQTMGHDKMYWYQQDPGMELHLIHYSYGVNSTEKGDLSSESTVSRIRTEHFPLTLESARPSHTSQYLCASSGLGIDTQYFGPGTRLTVL.

The chain has TRBV9 and TRBJ2-3, with no clear D. CDR1 is SGDLS and CDR2 is YYNGEE in the germline V gene. The CDR3 contains 12 residues. Trimming took off 4 bases at V and 5 bases at J, with 8 bases between the two ends. CDR3 protein: CASSTALDTQYF. For the CDR3, the DNA is TGTGCCAGCAGCACGGCACTAGATACGCAGTATTTT.